This T cell receptor beta chain was identified in a study of blood T cells in healthy people across ages. Germline CDR1 is MNHNY and CDR2 is SVGAGI (reference sequence). The CDR3 has 15 amino acids. Donors were systemically healthy Caucasian individuals from Russia aged roughly 6 to 90 years. The authors ran a second PCR of about 7 to 11 cycles using a sample-barcoded 5' primer and a J-beta primer mix. Sequencing yielded, for each sample, at least 2.5 million paired-end reads carrying CDR3. Each CDR3 protein is one row after TCRdb ran MiXCR on the 5' RACE reads. The sample includes more than 1.4 million distinct CDR3 sequences, 42% of them seen just once.

The receptor was derived from a woman aged 18-29 years in good health. The chain has TRBV6-6 and TRBJ2-1; D is undetermined. Judging by the DNA end, TRBJ2-7 fits better; the J call may be wrong. Sequencing input: blood. The CDR3 loop is CASLKAAASYNEQYF. The CDR3 coding sequence is TGTGCCAGCCTAAAGGCGGCGGCCTCCTACAATGAGCAGTACTTC.